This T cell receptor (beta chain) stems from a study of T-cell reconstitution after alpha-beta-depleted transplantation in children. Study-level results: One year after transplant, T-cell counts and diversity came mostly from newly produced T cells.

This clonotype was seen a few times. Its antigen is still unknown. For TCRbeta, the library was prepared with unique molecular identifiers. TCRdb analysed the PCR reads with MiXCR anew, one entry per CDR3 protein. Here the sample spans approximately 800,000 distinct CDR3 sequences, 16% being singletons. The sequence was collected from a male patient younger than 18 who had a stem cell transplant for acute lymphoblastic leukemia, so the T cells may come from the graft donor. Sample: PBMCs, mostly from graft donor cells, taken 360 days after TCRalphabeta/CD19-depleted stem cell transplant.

In DNA form, the CDR3 reads TGCGCCAGCAGCTTGTTGTCTAGCGGGGTCAATGAGCAGTTCTTC. Translated: CASSLLSSGVNEQFF. The chain uses TRBV5-1 and TRBJ2-1; TRBD2 matches at 9 bases. CDR1 SGHRS and CDR2 YFSETQ come from the germline V gene. CDR3 length: 15 residues. After removal of 1 base from V and 6 bases from J, the junction contained 5 bases not matched to a gene.